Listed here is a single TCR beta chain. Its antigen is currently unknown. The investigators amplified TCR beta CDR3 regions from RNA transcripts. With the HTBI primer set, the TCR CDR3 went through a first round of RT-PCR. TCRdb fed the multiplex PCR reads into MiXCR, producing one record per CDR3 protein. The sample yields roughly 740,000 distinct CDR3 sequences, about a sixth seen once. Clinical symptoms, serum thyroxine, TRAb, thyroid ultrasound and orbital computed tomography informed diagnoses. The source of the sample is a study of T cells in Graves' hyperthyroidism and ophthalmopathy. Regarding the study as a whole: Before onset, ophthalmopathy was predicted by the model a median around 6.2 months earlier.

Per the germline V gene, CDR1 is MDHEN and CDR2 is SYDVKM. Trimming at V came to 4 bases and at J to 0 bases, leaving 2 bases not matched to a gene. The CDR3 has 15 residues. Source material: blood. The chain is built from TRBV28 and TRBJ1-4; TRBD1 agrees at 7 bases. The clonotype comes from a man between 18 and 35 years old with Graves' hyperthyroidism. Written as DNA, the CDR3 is TGTGCCAGCAGTTGGGACAGTGCAACTAATGAAAAACTGTTTTTT. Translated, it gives CASSWDSATNEKLFF.